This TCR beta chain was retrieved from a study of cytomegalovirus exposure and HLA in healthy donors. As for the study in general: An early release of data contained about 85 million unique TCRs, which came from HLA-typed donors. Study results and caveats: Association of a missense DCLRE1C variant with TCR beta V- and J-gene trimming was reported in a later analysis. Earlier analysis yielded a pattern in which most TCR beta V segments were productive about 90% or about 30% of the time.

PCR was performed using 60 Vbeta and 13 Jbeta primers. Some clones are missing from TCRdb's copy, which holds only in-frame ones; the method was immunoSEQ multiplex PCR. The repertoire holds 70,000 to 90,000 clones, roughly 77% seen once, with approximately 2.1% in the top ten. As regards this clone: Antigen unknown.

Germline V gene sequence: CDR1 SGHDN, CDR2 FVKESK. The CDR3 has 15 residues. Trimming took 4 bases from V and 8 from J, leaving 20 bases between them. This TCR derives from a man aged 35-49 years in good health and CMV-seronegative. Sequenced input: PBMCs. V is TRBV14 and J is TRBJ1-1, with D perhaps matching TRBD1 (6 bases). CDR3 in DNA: TGTGCCAGCAGCCCCATTGCGTTCGGTGGGACAGAAGCTTTCTTT. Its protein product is CASSPIAFGGTEAFF.